Listed here are 18 T cell receptor beta chains from one sample, sequenced in a study of identifying expanded T cells in peripheral blood. Profiling relied on immunoSEQ multiplex PCR, and the TCRdb table lists in-frame clones only, not all of them. The table has 84,000 or so clones, 70% to 90% seen once; the top ten hold about 7%. The material sequenced was blood. Receptors were obtained from a person aged 18 to 69 in good health.

The V gene is TRBV2, the J gene TRBJ2-7; tentatively, D is TRBD2 (6 bases). The ends were cut back, 6 bases at V and 0 bases at J, with 12 bases in the middle. The CDR3 is 14 amino acids. Germline V lookup: CDR1 SNHLY, CDR2 FYNNEI. The CDR3 DNA sequence: TGTGCCAGCAGCGAACACGGGAGCTCCTACGAGCAGTACTTC. This translates into CASSEHGSSYEQYF.

The chain carries TRBV9 and TRBJ1-1; D gene unclear. The ends were cut back, 0 bases at V and 0 bases at J, with 6 bases in the middle. Germline V CDR1 and CDR2: SGDLS, YYNGEE. This CDR3 has 14 residues. The CDR3 sequence: CASSVDQLNTEAFF. The CDR3 DNA sequence: TGTGCCAGCAGCGTAGATCAGCTGAACACTGAAGCTTTCTTT.

The chain combines TRBV5-1 with TRBJ2-1; D remains ambiguous. Per the germline V gene, CDR1 is SGHRS and CDR2 is YFSETQ. CDR3 length: 20 residues. The V and J ends lost 4 bases and 7 bases respectively, with 33 bases between them. The CDR3 here is CASSPPITQRRWQRKNEQFF. The CDR3 DNA sequence: TGCGCCAGCAGCCCACCCATAACCCAACGGCGGTGGCAGAGAAAAAATGAGCAGTTCTTC.

The chain uses TRBV12-5 and TRBJ1-1; D is unclear. Germline V lookup: CDR1 LGHNT, CDR2 FRNRAP. The V end lost 7 bases, the J end lost 6 bases, and 18 bases lay between the germline ends. The CDR3 consists of 14 residues. The CDR3 nucleotides are TGTGCTAGTGTTCCCTCGGGATATAATTCTGAAGCTTTCTTT. It yields the protein CASVPSGYNSEAFF.

V is TRBV6-1 and J is TRBJ1-2, with D hard to call. Trimming left V 6 bases short and J 4 bases short, with 9 bases between. The CDR3 loop spans 12 amino acids. Germline V gives CDR1 MNHNS, CDR2 SASEGT. DNA for the CDR3: TGTGCCAGCAGATTGACTATCTATGGCTACACCTTC. Amino acid sequence: CASRLTIYGYTF.

This clone was counted only a few times. The chain couples TRBV5-8 to TRBJ1-1; weak D call: TRBD1 (5 bases). CDR3 size: 12 residues. CDR1 and CDR2 (germline): SGHTS, YDEGEE. V lost 1 base and J lost 5, with 6 bases in between. This CDR3 is CASSLRGTEAFF. CDR3 in DNA: TGTGCCAGCAGCTTGCGGGGGACTGAAGCTTTCTTT.

The V gene is TRBV25-1, the J gene TRBJ2-3; D remains ambiguous. The CDR3 is made up of 14 amino acids. Germline loops: CDR1 MGHDK, CDR2 SYGVNS. V was trimmed by 1 base and J by 5 bases, leaving 10 bases between them. For the CDR3, the DNA is TGTGCCAGCAGTGAATTTGGGTCTAGAGATACGCAGTATTTT. Its translation is CASSEFGSRDTQYF.

V gene TRBV11-3 combines with J gene TRBJ1-1; D is undetermined. The CDR3 is 13 residues long. Germline V lookup: CDR1 SGHNT, CDR2 YENEEA. V lost 5 bases to trimming and J lost 2 bases, with 9 bases between them. CDR3 residues: CASSPQSNTEAFF. In DNA, the CDR3 is TGTGCCAGCAGCCCACAGAGTAACACTGAAGCTTTCTTT.

The chain uses TRBV5-4 and TRBJ2-3; D is perhaps TRBD1 or TRBD2 (5 bases each). Deletions cut 2 bases from V and 0 bases from J, with 10 bases between. CDR3 length: 15 residues. In germline, CDR1 is SGHNT, CDR2 YYREEE (reference sequence). The CDR3 DNA is TGTGCCAGCAGCTTAGGGGACCATAGCACAGATACGCAGTATTTT. Its translation is CASSLGDHSTDTQYF.

The chain recombines TRBV18 with TRBJ2-3; tentative D call: TRBD2 (7 bases). The germline gives CDR1 KGHSH, CDR2 LQKENI. The V gene lost 1 base and the J gene lost 1 base, with 15 bases spanning the gap. The CDR3 covers 17 residues. The chain's CDR3 is CASSPLWGGLGTDTQYF. The CDR3 nucleotides read TGTGCCAGCTCACCACTCTGGGGGGGGCTCGGCACAGATACGCAGTATTTT.

The chain is built from TRBV7-8 and TRBJ2-7; 11 positions match TRBD1. The CDR3 is 17 residues long. With V trimmed by 0 bases and J by 1 base, 5 bases remained unmatched. The V gene's germline CDR1 is SGHVS and CDR2 FQNEAQ. The CDR3 region has the DNA TGTGCCAGCAGCTTAGCAGCGGGACAGGGGGTGTCCTACGAGCAGTACTTC. This translates into CASSLAAGQGVSYEQYF.

This chain joins TRBV6-1 and TRBJ1-5, with 8 bases that match TRBD1. The germline V gene encodes CDR1 MNHNS and CDR2 SASEGT. The CDR3 length is 15 residues. V lost 0 bases, J lost 7 bases, and 5 bases stayed unmatched. The CDR3 DNA reads as TGTGCCAGCAGTGAAGCTGGCACAGGGGGACAGCCCCAGCATTTT. It translates to CASSEAGTGGQPQHF.

This clone appeared once. The chain couples TRBV21-1 to TRBJ1-5. TRBV21-1 is a pseudogene locus. The CDR3 extends over 13 amino acids. CDR3: CASSKPAPRPQHF. As DNA, the CDR3 is TGTGCCAGCAGCAAGCCTGCCCCGAGGCCCCAGCATTTT.

This clone has just one count. The V call is TRBV7-8, the J call TRBJ2-1; 7 nucleotides line up with TRBD2. From germline, CDR1 is SGHVS and CDR2 FQNEAQ. CDR3 length: 15 amino acids. Unmatched junction bases numbered 6, after V lost 1 base and J lost 6 bases. The DNA for the CDR3 is TGTGCCAGCAGCTTAGGGGGGGGTAAATCCAATGAGCAGTTCTTC. Protein: CASSLGGGKSNEQFF. The full variable domain, in which reference TRBV7-8 and TRBJ2-1 provide the parts outside the CDR3, is GAGVSQSPRYKVAKRGQDVALRCDPISGHVSLFWYQQALGQGPEFLTYFQNEAQLDKSGLPSDRFFAERPEGSVSTLKIQRTQQEDSAVYLCASSLGGGKSNEQFFGPGTRLTVL.

V gene TRBV18 combines with J gene TRBJ2-6; 8 bases align to TRBD2. The V and J ends lost 3 bases and 4 bases, in that order; junction bases with no gene match: 8. The CDR3 is made up of 17 amino acids. CDR1 KGHSH and CDR2 LQKENI come from the germline V gene. The CDR3: CASSPSGGGEGANVLTF. As DNA, the CDR3 is TGTGCCAGCTCACCCTCGGGAGGGGGTGAAGGGGCCAACGTCCTGACTTTC.

This clone was picked up one time. V usage is TRBV19 and J usage is TRBJ1-1; possibly TRBD1 for D (5 bases). V was cut by 5 bases and J by 2 bases, with 12 bases left in between. Germline assignment: CDR1 LNHDA and CDR2 SQIVND (reference sequence). The CDR3 spans 14 residues. The CDR3 DNA is TGTGCCAGTAGTCCCCAGGGTCCCAACACTGAAGCTTTCTTT. This encodes CASSPQGPNTEAFF.

Written as DNA, the CDR3 is TGTGCCAGCAGCTTCGGTTACAATCAGCCCCAGCATTTT. Translation gives CASSFGYNQPQHF. The chain joins TRBV5-6 to TRBJ1-5, with unresolved D. Trimming shortened V by 2 bases and J by 3 bases, and 6 bases separated the two germline ends. Germline lookup yields CDR1 SGHDT and CDR2 YYEEEE. The CDR3 is 13 amino acids.

The rearrangement links TRBV30 to TRBJ1-1; D perhaps matches TRBD1 (5 bases). Looked up from germline, CDR1 is GTSNPN and CDR2 is SVGIG (reference sequence). V lost 3 bases and J lost 4, with 12 bases in between. CDR3 length: 13 amino acids. CDR3 amino acids: CAWRKGLSTEAFF. The CDR3, as DNA: TGTGCCTGGAGGAAGGGGCTAAGCACTGAAGCTTTCTTT. Full variable domain (remainder filled in from reference TRBV30 and TRBJ1-1): SQTIHQWPATLVQPVGSPLSLECTVEGTSNPNLYWYRQAAGRGLQLLFYSVGIGQISSEVPQNLSASRPQDRQFILSSKKLLLSDSGFYLCAWRKGLSTEAFFGQGTRLTVV.